This T cell receptor (beta chain) comes out of a study of T cells in narcolepsy. At the level of the study: Patients with NT1 or NT2 and healthy control donors were enrolled. Study-wide results and caveats: Autoreactive HCRT-specific and TRIB2-specific clonotypes were marked in same-patient CSF-versus-blood CD4+ comparisons. Autoreactive clone sequences were missing from some blood memory CD4+ repertoires. Healthy controls reportedly lacked the autoreactive clonotypes serially found in patients' blood.

This table comes from immunoSEQ multiplex PCR, and its TCRdb copy is limited to in-frame clones, with some not included. This sample has over 25,000 clones, with 79% found just once. With respect to this clone: Its target is not known.

V gave up 9 bases and J gave up 2 bases; unmatched junction bases: 16. Germline assignment: CDR1 SGHRS and CDR2 YFSETQ. This CDR3 has 17 amino acids. The sequenced sample was memory (CD45RA-) CD4+ T cells from blood. V gene TRBV5-1 combines with J gene TRBJ2-3; TRBD2 agrees at 9 bases. The TCR sequence derives from a human donor in good health. The CDR3 sequence: CATAIGGAGGNTDTQYF. DNA of the CDR3: TGCGCCACCGCGATAGGGGGAGCGGGGGGTAACACAGATACGCAGTATTTT. The whole variable domain, filled in from reference TRBV5-1 and TRBJ2-3, reads KAGVTQTPRYLIKTRGQQVTLSCSPISGHRSVSWYQQTPGQGLQFLFEYFSETQRNKGNFPGRFSGRQFSNSRSEMNVSTLELGDSALYLCATAIGGAGGNTDTQYFGPGTRLTVL.